This is a list of T cell receptor beta chains from one sample in a study of blood T cell repertoires in COVID-19. Method: immunoSEQ multiplex PCR; TCRdb's copy keeps in-frame clones and lacks some. The sample lists around 97,000 clones; roughly 87% were seen once. Material for sequencing was peripheral blood. The receptors shown here come from a human donor in a cohort sampled during active COVID-19. Both conserved end residues are part of each CDR3. Each record gives: CDR3 protein, V gene, J gene.

cdr3_aa: CASSYGGSNGNTIYF; v_call: TRBV5-1; j_call: TRBJ1-3
cdr3_aa: CASSSTGTGTSEAFF; v_call: TRBV28; j_call: TRBJ1-1
cdr3_aa: CASSQGTITTDTQYF; v_call: TRBV14; j_call: TRBJ2-3
cdr3_aa: CASSWHRAPGELFF; v_call: TRBV3-1/TRBV3-2; j_call: TRBJ2-2
cdr3_aa: CASGRGAGDTDTQYF; v_call: TRBV7-9; j_call: TRBJ2-3
cdr3_aa: CSASQGQPQHF; v_call: TRBV20-1; j_call: TRBJ1-5
cdr3_aa: CASSRLAGGSGELFF; v_call: TRBV27; j_call: TRBJ2-2
cdr3_aa: CASSPQSLAGGKDTQYF; v_call: TRBV5-4; j_call: TRBJ2-3
cdr3_aa: CASSSTGRYEQYF; v_call: TRBV5-6; j_call: TRBJ2-7
cdr3_aa: CASRTGGVGNTIYF; v_call: TRBV3-1/TRBV3-2; j_call: TRBJ1-3
cdr3_aa: CASRTTGGEFNEQFF; v_call: TRBV28; j_call: TRBJ2-1
cdr3_aa: CSVEGPGSSTDTQYF; v_call: TRBV29-1; j_call: TRBJ2-3
cdr3_aa: CASSARLIQYF; v_call: TRBV2; j_call: TRBJ2-4
cdr3_aa: CASGSGGATDTQYF; v_call: TRBV7-2; j_call: TRBJ2-3
cdr3_aa: CASSETGSRVNEQFF; v_call: TRBV25-1; j_call: TRBJ2-1
cdr3_aa: CASSVTYGLANTGELFF; v_call: TRBV9; j_call: TRBJ2-2
cdr3_aa: CASSLGLSRPKQYF; v_call: TRBV28; j_call: TRBJ2-7
cdr3_aa: CASSSLLAGISYEQYF; v_call: TRBV28; j_call: TRBJ2-7
cdr3_aa: CASSVGGAASTDTQYF; v_call: TRBV9; j_call: TRBJ2-3
cdr3_aa: CASSYALIPPRNEQFF; v_call: TRBV6-2/TRBV6-3; j_call: TRBJ2-1
cdr3_aa: CASSLGFSGQAYEQYF; v_call: TRBV11-2; j_call: TRBJ2-7
cdr3_aa: CASTPQSMNTEAFF; v_call: TRBV2; j_call: TRBJ1-1
cdr3_aa: CASSARKGEGYQETQYF; v_call: TRBV9; j_call: TRBJ2-5
cdr3_aa: CASRLGQGEQYF; v_call: TRBV2; j_call: TRBJ2-7
cdr3_aa: CSVPGGRAGLETQYF; v_call: TRBV29-1; j_call: TRBJ2-5
cdr3_aa: CATSRSGVRYEQYF; v_call: TRBV15; j_call: TRBJ2-7
cdr3_aa: CASDGGAVADTQYF; v_call: TRBV19; j_call: TRBJ2-3
cdr3_aa: CASSHTQGVTEAFF; v_call: TRBV4-2; j_call: TRBJ1-1
cdr3_aa: CASSWSRVGEIYNEQFF; v_call: TRBV27; j_call: TRBJ2-1
cdr3_aa: CASSVQAASYEQYF; v_call: TRBV9; j_call: TRBJ2-7
cdr3_aa: CASSQETVSGGSHEQFF; v_call: TRBV4-2; j_call: TRBJ2-1
cdr3_aa: CASSLTGGPAETQYF; v_call: TRBV7-6; j_call: TRBJ2-5
cdr3_aa: CASSTNPGVDTEAFF; v_call: TRBV13; j_call: TRBJ1-1
cdr3_aa: CASSRTGQGAWYGYTF; v_call: TRBV4-2; j_call: TRBJ1-2
cdr3_aa: CASSLVDAETQYF; v_call: TRBV7-9; j_call: TRBJ2-5
cdr3_aa: CASSQEDSPYQPQHF; v_call: TRBV4-1; j_call: TRBJ1-5
cdr3_aa: CASSQERRGGNTEAFF; v_call: TRBV3-1/TRBV3-2; j_call: TRBJ1-1
cdr3_aa: CASSQFYPTGGTEAFF; v_call: TRBV4-1; j_call: TRBJ1-1
cdr3_aa: CSVGGDREGNTIYF; v_call: TRBV29-1; j_call: TRBJ1-3